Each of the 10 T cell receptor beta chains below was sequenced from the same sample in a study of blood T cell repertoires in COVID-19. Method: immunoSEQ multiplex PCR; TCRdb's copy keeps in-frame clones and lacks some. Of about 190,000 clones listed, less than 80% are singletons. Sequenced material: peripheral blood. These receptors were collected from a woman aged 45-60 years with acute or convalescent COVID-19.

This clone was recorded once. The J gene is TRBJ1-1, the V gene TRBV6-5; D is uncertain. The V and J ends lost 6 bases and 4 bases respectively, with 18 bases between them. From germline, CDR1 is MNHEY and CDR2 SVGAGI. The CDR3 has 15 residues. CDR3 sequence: CASRLGPTGSTEAFF. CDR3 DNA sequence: TGTGCCAGCAGGCTCGGACCCACGGGGAGCACTGAAGCTTTCTTT.

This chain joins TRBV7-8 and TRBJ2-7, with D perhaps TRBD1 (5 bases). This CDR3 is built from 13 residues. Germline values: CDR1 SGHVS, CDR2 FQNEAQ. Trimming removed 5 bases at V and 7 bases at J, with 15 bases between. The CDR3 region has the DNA TGTGCCAGCAGCCAGAGACAGTTTCTAGAGCAGTACTTC. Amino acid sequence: CASSQRQFLEQYF.

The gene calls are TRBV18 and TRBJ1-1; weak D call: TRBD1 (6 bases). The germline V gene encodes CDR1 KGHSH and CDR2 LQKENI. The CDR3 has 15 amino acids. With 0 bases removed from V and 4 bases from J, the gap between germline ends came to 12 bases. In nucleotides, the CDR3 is TGTGCCAGCTCACCACCGGCGAGGGGGGGCACTGAAGCTTTCTTT. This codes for CASSPPARGGTEAFF. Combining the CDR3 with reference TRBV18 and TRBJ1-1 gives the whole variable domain NAGVMQNPRHLVRRRGQEARLRCSPMKGHSHVYWYRQLPEEGLKFMVYLQKENIIDESGMPKERFSAEFPKEGPSILRIQQVVRGDSAAYFCASSPPARGGTEAFFGQGTRLTVV.

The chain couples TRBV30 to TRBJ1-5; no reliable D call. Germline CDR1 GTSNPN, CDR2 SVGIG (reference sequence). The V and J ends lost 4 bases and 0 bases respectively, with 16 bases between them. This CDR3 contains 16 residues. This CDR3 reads CAWISPHCYSNQPQHF. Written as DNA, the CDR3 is TGTGCCTGGATCTCGCCACATTGTTATAGCAATCAGCCCCAGCATTTT.

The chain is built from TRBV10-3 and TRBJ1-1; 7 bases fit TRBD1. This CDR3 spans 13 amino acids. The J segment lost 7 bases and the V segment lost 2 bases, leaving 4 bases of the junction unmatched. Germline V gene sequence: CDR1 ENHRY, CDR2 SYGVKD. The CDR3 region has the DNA TGTGCCATCAGTGAGGAGGGGGACAGTGAAGCTTTCTTT. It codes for CAISEEGDSEAFF.

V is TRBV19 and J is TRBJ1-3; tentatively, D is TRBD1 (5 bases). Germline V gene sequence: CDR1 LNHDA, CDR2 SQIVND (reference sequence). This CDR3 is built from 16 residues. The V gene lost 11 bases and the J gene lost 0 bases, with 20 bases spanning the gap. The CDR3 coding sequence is TGTGCCTCAACAGGCTTCAGTAGCCTCTCTGGAAACACCATATATTTT. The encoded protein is CASTGFSSLSGNTIYF.

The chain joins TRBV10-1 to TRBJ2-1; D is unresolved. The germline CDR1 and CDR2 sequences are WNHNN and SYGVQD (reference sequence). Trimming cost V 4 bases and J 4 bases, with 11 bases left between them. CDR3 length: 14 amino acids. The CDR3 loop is CASSGRGAYNEQFF. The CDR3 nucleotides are TGCGCCAGCAGTGGCCGCGGAGCTTACAATGAGCAGTTCTTC.

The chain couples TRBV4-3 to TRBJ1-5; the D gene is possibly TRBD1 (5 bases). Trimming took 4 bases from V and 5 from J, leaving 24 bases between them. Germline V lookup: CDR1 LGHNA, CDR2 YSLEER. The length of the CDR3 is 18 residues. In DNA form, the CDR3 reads TGCGCCAGCAGCCCCTCCATTGGGGGGGGTCGGGAAGATCAGCCCCAGCATTTT. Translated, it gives CASSPSIGGGREDQPQHF.

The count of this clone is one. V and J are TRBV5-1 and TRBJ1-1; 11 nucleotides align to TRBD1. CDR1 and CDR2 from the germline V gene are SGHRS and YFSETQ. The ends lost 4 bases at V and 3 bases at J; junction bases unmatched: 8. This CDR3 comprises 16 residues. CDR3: CASSRRTGGTDTEAFF. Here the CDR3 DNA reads TGCGCCAGCAGCCGACGGACAGGGGGCACTGACACTGAAGCTTTCTTT.

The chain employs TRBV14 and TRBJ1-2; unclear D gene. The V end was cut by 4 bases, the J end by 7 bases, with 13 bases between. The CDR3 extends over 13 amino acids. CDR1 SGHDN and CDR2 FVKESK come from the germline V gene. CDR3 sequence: CASSPGTTTGYTF. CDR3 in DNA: TGTGCCAGCAGCCCAGGAACAACAACTGGCTACACCTTC.